This TCR beta chain came from a study of cytomegalovirus exposure and HLA in healthy donors. Study-level results: Available immune exposure information covered CMV serostatus only. Presence/absence results assume similar sequencing depth per donor, which may not hold.

In the PCR, 60 Vbeta and 13 Jbeta primers were used. In the authors' workflow: As a later analysis found, there were approximately 80 million unique TCR beta chains, of which roughly 11 million were shared. Profiling relied on immunoSEQ multiplex PCR, and the TCRdb table lists in-frame clones only, not all of them. Clonal size and the V and J genes are those of that table, whereas D and trimming came from the DNA. The data show 150,000 to 190,000 clones, around 82% seen once. The CDR3 runs 16 residues. Looked up from germline, CDR1 is SGHRS and CDR2 is YFSETQ. V was trimmed by 4 bases and J by 6 bases, leaving 17 bases between them. Turning to this clone: Its antigen is undetermined.

This sequence was found in a woman aged 50 to 60 in good health and CMV-seropositive. The V gene is TRBV5-1, the J gene TRBJ1-6; no clear D. Specimen: PBMCs. This CDR3 is CASSAGRREANSPLHF. CDR3 sequence (DNA): TGCGCCAGCAGCGCTGGGAGGAGGGAAGCTAATTCACCCCTCCACTTT.